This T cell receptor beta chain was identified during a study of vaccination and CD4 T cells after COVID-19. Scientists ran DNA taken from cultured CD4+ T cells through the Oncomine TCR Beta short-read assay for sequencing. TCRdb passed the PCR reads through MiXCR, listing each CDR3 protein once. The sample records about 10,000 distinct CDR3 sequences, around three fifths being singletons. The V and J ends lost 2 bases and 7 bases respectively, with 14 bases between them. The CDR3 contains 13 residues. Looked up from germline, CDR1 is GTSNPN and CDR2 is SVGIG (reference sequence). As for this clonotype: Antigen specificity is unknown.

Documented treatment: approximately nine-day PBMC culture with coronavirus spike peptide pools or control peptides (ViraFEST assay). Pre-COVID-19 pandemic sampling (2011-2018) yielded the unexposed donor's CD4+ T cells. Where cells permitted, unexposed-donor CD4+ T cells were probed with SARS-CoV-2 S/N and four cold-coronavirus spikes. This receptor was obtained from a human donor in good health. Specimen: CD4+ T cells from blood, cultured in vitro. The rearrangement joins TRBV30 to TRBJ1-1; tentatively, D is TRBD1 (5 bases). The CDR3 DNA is TGTGCCTGGAGTCCAGGGAGTGCGGTTGAAGCTTTCTTT. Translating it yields CAWSPGSAVEAFF.